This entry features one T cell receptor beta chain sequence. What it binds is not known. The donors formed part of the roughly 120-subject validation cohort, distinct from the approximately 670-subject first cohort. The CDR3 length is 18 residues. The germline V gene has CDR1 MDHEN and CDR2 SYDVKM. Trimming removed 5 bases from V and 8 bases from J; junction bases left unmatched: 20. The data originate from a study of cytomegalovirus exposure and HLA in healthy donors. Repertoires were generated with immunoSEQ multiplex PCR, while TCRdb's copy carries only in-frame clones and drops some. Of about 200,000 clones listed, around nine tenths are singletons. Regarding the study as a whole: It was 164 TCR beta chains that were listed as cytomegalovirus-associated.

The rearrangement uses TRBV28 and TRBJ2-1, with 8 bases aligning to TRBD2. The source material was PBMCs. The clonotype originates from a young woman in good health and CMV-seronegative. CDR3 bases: TGTGCCAGCAGTGCTAACCTGGTACGGGAGGGCCACTTAGATGAGCAGTTCTTC. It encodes CASSANLVREGHLDEQFF.